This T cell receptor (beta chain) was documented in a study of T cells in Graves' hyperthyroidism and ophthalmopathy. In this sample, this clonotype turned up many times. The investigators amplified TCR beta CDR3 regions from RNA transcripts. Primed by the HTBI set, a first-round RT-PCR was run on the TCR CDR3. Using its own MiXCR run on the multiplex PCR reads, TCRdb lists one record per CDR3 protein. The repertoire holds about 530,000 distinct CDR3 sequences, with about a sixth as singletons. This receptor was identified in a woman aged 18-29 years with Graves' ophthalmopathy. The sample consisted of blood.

CDR3 protein: CASSSKGQGKPYEQYF. The CDR3 region has the DNA TGTGCCAGCAGTTCCAAGGGACAGGGGAAACCCTACGAGCAGTACTTC. The rearrangement joins TRBV27 to TRBJ2-7; 10 nucleotides align to TRBD1. Germline V gene sequence: CDR1 MNHEY, CDR2 SMNVEV (reference sequence). With 4 bases clipped from V and 2 bases from J, the junction kept 8 bases outside the gene matches. The CDR3 runs to 16 residues.